Following are 25 T cell receptor beta chains from one sample sequenced in a study of OX40 agonist ivuxolimab in advanced cancers. Repertoires were generated with immunoSEQ multiplex PCR, while TCRdb's copy carries only in-frame clones and drops some. Altogether about 96,000 clones are present, approximately 84% being singletons, with the ten largest covering 4.5% to 6%. The sequenced sample was CD4+ or CD8+ T cells sorted from blood, obtained in a trial of the OX40 agonist ivuxolimab. These receptors all stem from an adult with an advanced solid tumor such as melanoma, head and neck, liver or kidney cancer.

The chain has TRBV2 and TRBJ2-1; 10 bases are shared with TRBD2. The J segment lost 6 bases and the V segment lost 6 bases, leaving 5 bases of the junction unmatched. This CDR3 has 14 amino acids. The germline gives CDR1 SNHLY, CDR2 FYNNEI. The CDR3, as DNA: TGTGCCAGCAGAAGGACTAGCGGCCTCAATGAGCAGTTCTTC. Translation gives CASRRTSGLNEQFF. Drawing the rest from reference TRBV2 and TRBJ2-1, the complete variable domain is EPEVTQTPSHQVTQMGQEVILRCVPISNHLYFYWYRQILGQKVEFLVSFYNNEISEKSEIFDDQFSVERPDGSNFTLKIRSTKLEDSAMYFCASRRTSGLNEQFFGPGTRLTVL.

The V and J genes are TRBV6-5 and TRBJ1-2, with unresolved D. This CDR3 region has 13 residues. Trimming left V 5 bases short and J 2 bases short, with 9 bases between. Germline V gene data show CDR1 as MNHEY and CDR2 as SVGAGI. CDR3 DNA: TGTGCCAGCAGTGGACCGGGGAACTATGGCTACACCTTC. Amino acids: CASSGPGNYGYTF.

This clone has just a few counts. The CDR3 sequence is CASSYRGKGSNYEQYF. CDR3 nucleotide sequence: TGCGCCAGCAGTTACAGGGGGAAGGGGTCGAATTACGAGCAGTACTTC. V is TRBV5-1 and J is TRBJ2-7, with 8 bases identical to TRBD1. With V trimmed by 5 bases and J by 4 bases, 14 bases remained unmatched. Germline V gives CDR1 SGHRS, CDR2 YFSETQ. This CDR3 is built from 16 residues.

V usage is TRBV7-2 and J usage is TRBJ2-3, with 9 bases matching TRBD2. From germline, CDR1 is SGHTA and CDR2 FQGNSA. The CDR3 loop spans 16 amino acids. V was pared by 3 bases and J by 3 bases, with 7 bases of the junction left unmatched. CDR3 DNA sequence: TGTGCCAGCAGCTTGAGTAGCGGGAGTAGAACAGATACGCAGTATTTT. Its protein is CASSLSSGSRTDTQYF.

V is TRBV2 and J is TRBJ2-7; D is uncertain. The V gene's germline CDR1 is SNHLY and CDR2 FYNNEI. The CDR3 length is 13 residues. V gave up 8 bases and J gave up 2 bases, with 13 bases separating them. CDR3 protein: CASARLYAYEQYF. The CDR3 region has the DNA TGTGCCAGCGCACGACTCTACGCCTACGAGCAGTACTTC.

The table lists this clone with a few counts. The chain recombines TRBV7-2 with TRBJ1-5; no clear D. This CDR3 is built from 13 residues. Germline V lookup: CDR1 SGHTA, CDR2 FQGNSA. Trimming pared 2 bases from V and 6 bases from J, leaving 8 bases between. The CDR3 bases are TGTGCCAGCAGCTTAAAGGACCCTCAGCCCCAGCATTTT. This encodes CASSLKDPQPQHF.

The V call is TRBV19, the J call TRBJ1-5; 10 nucleotides line up with TRBD1. The CDR3 is 16 residues long. The germline V gene encodes CDR1 LNHDA and CDR2 SQIVND (reference sequence). V shed 5 bases, J shed 5 bases, and the junction held 9 bases outside the gene matches. The CDR3 region is CASSRQGALPYQPQHF. CDR3 bases: TGTGCCAGTAGTCGACAGGGGGCCCTACCATATCAGCCCCAGCATTTT.

The chain recombines TRBV30 with TRBJ2-1; 7 bases agree with TRBD2. With V trimmed by 4 bases and J by 9 bases, 18 bases remained unmatched. Germline loops: CDR1 GTSNPN, CDR2 SVGIG (reference sequence). This CDR3 is 16 amino acids long. Here the CDR3 DNA reads TGTGCCTGGAATAACCACGGGGGGAGGGAGGGTCTTGAGCAGTTCTTC. Protein sequence: CAWNNHGGREGLEQFF.

The chain is built from TRBV6-1 and TRBJ2-7, with unresolved D. Trimming left V 7 bases short and J 1 base short, with 14 bases between. This CDR3 contains 14 residues. Germline V CDR1 and CDR2: MNHNS, SASEGT. The CDR3 DNA follows: TGTGCCAGCATACGTACGGTAGTATCCTACGAGCAGTACTTC. Its protein product is CASIRTVVSYEQYF.

This chain links TRBV9 with TRBJ1-1; D unresolved. The CDR3 has 15 amino acids. The V and J ends lost 0 bases and 4 bases respectively, with 13 bases between them. CDR1 SGDLS and CDR2 YYNGEE come from the germline V gene. CDR3 residues: CASSVGGWEATEAFF. In DNA form, the CDR3 reads TGTGCCAGCAGCGTAGGCGGCTGGGAGGCCACTGAAGCTTTCTTT. The entire variable domain, with the rest obtained from reference TRBV9 and TRBJ1-1, is as follows: DSGVTQTPKHLITATGQRVTLRCSPRSGDLSVYWYQQSLDQGLQFLIQYYNGEERAKGNILERFSAQQFPDLHSELNLSSLELGDSALYFCASSVGGWEATEAFFGQGTRLTVV.

V gene TRBV29-1 combines with J gene TRBJ1-2, with a weak D call TRBD1 (6 bases). CDR1 is SQVTM and CDR2 is ANQGSEA in the germline V gene. The CDR3 sequence is 17 residues long. The V end lost 6 bases, the J end lost 4 bases, and 27 bases lay between the germline ends. In DNA form, the CDR3 reads TGCAGCGTCGGACCGGGACATCACCGACCCGACGTCTATGGCTACACCTTC. Its protein product is CSVGPGHHRPDVYGYTF. Combining the CDR3 with reference TRBV29-1 and TRBJ1-2 gives the whole variable domain SAVISQKPSRDICQRGTSLTIQCQVDSQVTMMFWYRQQPGQSLTLIATANQGSEATYESGFVIDKFPISRPNLTFSTLTVSNMSPEDSSIYLCSVGPGHHRPDVYGYTFGSGTRLTVV.

The CDR3 nucleotides read TGTGCCAGCAGCTTAGAGGGGAGACTAGCGGGAGCCACCTACAATGAGCAGTTCTTC. Its protein is CASSLEGRLAGATYNEQFF. This chain links TRBV11-2 with TRBJ2-1; 12 bases match TRBD2. In germline, CDR1 is SGHAT, CDR2 FQNNGV. This CDR3 has 19 amino acids. The V and J ends lost 0 bases and 2 bases, in that order; junction bases with no gene match: 8.

The chain joins TRBV9 to TRBJ2-5; TRBD1 matches at 7 bases. The CDR3 runs to 14 residues. Trimming took 3 bases from V and 1 from J; bases not matched to a gene: 3. From germline, CDR1 is SGDLS and CDR2 YYNGEE. The CDR3 loop is CASSADRTQETQYF. The CDR3 bases are TGTGCCAGCAGCGCGGACAGGACCCAAGAGACCCAGTACTTC.

The chain couples TRBV7-8 to TRBJ1-4, with 10 bases identical to TRBD1. The CDR3 covers 17 residues. Germline trimming cut 5 bases from V and 5 bases from J; bases unmatched to any gene: 11. CDR1 and CDR2 from the germline V gene are SGHVS and FQNEAQ. The CDR3 nucleotides are TGTGCCAGCAGCGGGATCGGGACAGGGGTTGGGAATGAAAAACTGTTTTTT. It specifies CASSGIGTGVGNEKLFF.

Relative to its sample, this clone is medium-sized. The genes are TRBV7-9 and TRBJ1-5; D is undetermined. The CDR3 is made up of 14 amino acids. Germline V CDR1 and CDR2: SEHNR, FQNEAQ (reference sequence). Trimming pared 0 bases from V and 4 bases from J, leaving 7 bases between. The CDR3 nucleotides are TGTGCCAGCAGCTTAGCGCCGGGTAATCAGCCCCAGCATTTT. Protein: CASSLAPGNQPQHF.

The chain combines TRBV19 with TRBJ2-6; no firm D call. In germline, CDR1 is LNHDA, CDR2 SQIVND (reference sequence). The CDR3 is 14 amino acids. With 4 bases removed from V and 3 bases from J, the gap between germline ends came to 7 bases. CDR3 in amino acids: CASSNSVGANVLTF. CDR3 sequence (DNA): TGTGCCAGTAGTAATTCAGTTGGGGCCAACGTCCTGACTTTC. The full variable domain, in which reference TRBV19 and TRBJ2-6 provide the parts outside the CDR3, is DGGITQSPKYLFRKEGQNVTLSCEQNLNHDAMYWYRQDPGQGLRLIYYSQIVNDFQKGDIAEGYSVSREKKESFPLTVTSAQKNPTAFYLCASSNSVGANVLTFGAGSRLTVL.

This sequence joins TRBV30 and TRBJ1-1; no firm D call. V dropped 0 bases and J dropped 5 bases, with 10 bases sitting between them. In germline, CDR1 is GTSNPN, CDR2 SVGIG (reference sequence). The CDR3 runs 13 residues. CDR3 in amino acids: CAWSVHSGTEAFF. As DNA, the CDR3 is TGTGCCTGGAGTGTACATAGTGGTACTGAAGCTTTCTTT.

This chain uses TRBV7-9 with TRBJ2-2; the D is unclear. Germline V gene lookup returns CDR1 SEHNR and CDR2 FQNEAQ (reference sequence). The V and J ends lost 2 bases and 0 bases respectively, with 10 bases between them. The CDR3 is made up of 16 amino acids. For the CDR3, the DNA is TGTGCCAGCAGCTTACGGACGGCCTCGAACACCGGGGAGCTGTTTTTT. Encoded protein: CASSLRTASNTGELFF.

V is TRBV29-1 and J is TRBJ2-5; D may be TRBD2 (6 bases). This CDR3 is built from 14 residues. V gave up 7 bases and J gave up 1 base, with 16 bases separating them. Germline lookup yields CDR1 SQVTM and CDR2 ANQGSEA. The CDR3 spells CSASRGAVQETQYF. The DNA of the CDR3 is TGCAGCGCTTCCCGCGGGGCAGTCCAAGAGACCCAGTACTTC.

The chain employs TRBV10-3 and TRBJ2-1, with 13 bases identical to TRBD2. Looked up from germline, CDR1 is ENHRY and CDR2 is SYGVKD. Germline trimming cut 6 bases from V and 7 bases from J; bases unmatched to any gene: 9. This CDR3 is 16 amino acids long. CDR3 protein: CAISPWTSGSTNEQFF. CDR3 coding DNA: TGTGCCATCAGCCCGTGGACTAGCGGGAGTACAAATGAGCAGTTCTTC.

V usage is TRBV7-8 and J usage is TRBJ2-7; TRBD2 agrees at 9 bases. This CDR3 is built from 14 residues. CDR1 and CDR2 from the germline V gene are SGHVS and FQNEAQ. The V segment lost 4 bases and the J segment 3 bases; nucleotides outside the gene matches: 4. CDR3 DNA: TGTGCCAGCAGCTCCGGGACTAGCTTCTACGAGCAGTACTTC. This translates into CASSSGTSFYEQYF.

This chain uses TRBV19 with TRBJ1-5; TRBD1 matches 7 bases. J gave up 7 bases and V 6 bases, and 15 bases lay outside the gene matches. The CDR3 runs 16 residues. Germline V gives CDR1 LNHDA, CDR2 SQIVND (reference sequence). The CDR3 DNA reads as TGTGCCAGTAGGAAGGGAGTAGGACAGGAGGGGCAGCCCCAGCATTTT. This gives the protein CASRKGVGQEGQPQHF.

This clone came up once. The V and J genes are TRBV29-1 and TRBJ2-3, with D maybe TRBD2 (6 bases). The CDR3 is 13 amino acids. Germline loops: CDR1 SQVTM, CDR2 ANQGSEA. With 7 bases removed from V and 4 bases from J, the gap between germline ends came to 15 bases. The CDR3 sequence: CSAARESPDTQYF. Written as DNA, the CDR3 is TGCAGCGCCGCCCGGGAGTCCCCAGATACGCAGTATTTT.

This sequence joins TRBV5-6 and TRBJ2-2; 14 bases line up with TRBD2. V gave up 4 bases and J gave up 7 bases; unmatched junction bases: 9. Germline values: CDR1 SGHDT, CDR2 YYEEEE. The CDR3 extends over 17 amino acids. The CDR3 loop reads CASSASGLAGANGELFF. The DNA of the CDR3 is TGTGCCAGCAGCGCCTCGGGACTAGCGGGGGCCAACGGGGAGCTGTTTTTT.

DNA of the CDR3: TGTGCCAGCAGTTATAGGCCAGCCCAAGAGACCCAGTACTTC. This gives the protein CASSYRPAQETQYF. V usage is TRBV6-5 and J usage is TRBJ2-5; D gene ambiguous. This CDR3 spans 14 amino acids. Germline V gene sequence: CDR1 MNHEY, CDR2 SVGAGI. V was pared by 3 bases and J by 1 base, with 9 bases between.